This T cell receptor (beta chain) was profiled in a study of T cell responses to AZD1222 COVID-19 vaccine. Study-level findings and limits: A rise in Spike-specific TCR breadth and depth followed two AZD1222 doses.

The germline CDR1 and CDR2 sequences are GTSNPN and SVGIG (reference sequence). The CDR3 spans 12 residues. Deletions cut 5 bases from V and 2 bases from J, with 9 bases between. The repertoire was sequenced with immunoSEQ multiplex PCR; TCRdb's copy has only in-frame clones and lacks some. This sample has roughly 120,000 clones; about nine tenths occur once, and the top ten carry roughly 4.2%. Worth noting for this clone: As yet, its antigen is unknown.

The sample here was peripheral blood, taken 28 days after the second dose of the MenACWY control vaccine. The rearrangement joins TRBV30 to TRBJ1-1; D remains unclear. The origin of this receptor is an adult who received the MenACWY meningococcal vaccine as a control. The CDR3 sequence is CAWADANTEAFF. The CDR3 nucleotides read TGTGCCTGGGCGGATGCTAACACTGAAGCTTTCTTT.